Shown below are 2 T cell receptor beta chains from a single sample sequenced in a study of OX40 agonist ivuxolimab in advanced cancers. Sequencing was performed with immunoSEQ multiplex PCR; in TCRdb, only in-frame clones are kept and a portion is missing. The profile shows 100,000 to 130,000 clones, around 93% of them singletons. The specimen comprised CD4+ or CD8+ T cells sorted from blood, sampled in a trial of the OX40 agonist ivuxolimab. These receptors were collected from an adult with an advanced solid tumor such as melanoma, head and neck, liver or kidney cancer.

The gene calls are TRBV15 and TRBJ1-3, with no clear D. V lost 0 bases and J 1 base, leaving 7 bases between the germline ends. The CDR3 is 15 residues long. From germline, CDR1 is LNHNV and CDR2 YYDKDF (reference sequence). Here the CDR3 DNA reads TGTGCCACCAGCAGAGATATGGGTTCTGGAAACACCATATATTTT. This translates into CATSRDMGSGNTIYF.

J is TRBJ1-6 and V is TRBV9; D unresolved. Germline CDR1 reads SGDLS; CDR2 reads YYNGEE. The CDR3 has 15 amino acids. Trimming took off 2 bases at V and 5 bases at J, with 11 bases between the two ends. The CDR3 region is CASSVSPNNNSPLHF. For the CDR3, the DNA is TGTGCCAGCAGCGTTTCCCCCAACAATAATTCACCCCTCCACTTT.